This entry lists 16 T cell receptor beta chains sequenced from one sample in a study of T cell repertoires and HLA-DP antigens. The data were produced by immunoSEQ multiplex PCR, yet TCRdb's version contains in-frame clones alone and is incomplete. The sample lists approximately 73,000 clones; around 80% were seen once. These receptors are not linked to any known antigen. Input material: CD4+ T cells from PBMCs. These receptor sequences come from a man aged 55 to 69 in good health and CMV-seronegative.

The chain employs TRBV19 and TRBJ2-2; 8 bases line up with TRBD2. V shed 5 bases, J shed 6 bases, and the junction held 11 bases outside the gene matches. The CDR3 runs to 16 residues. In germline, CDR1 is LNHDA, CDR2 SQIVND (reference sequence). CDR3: CASSSLAGRGSGELFF. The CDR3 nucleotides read TGTGCCAGTAGTTCCTTAGCGGGAAGGGGGTCCGGGGAGCTGTTTTTT.

The CDR3: CASSYGRGGDNEQFF. The CDR3 DNA reads as TGTGCCAGCAGTTACGGGCGGGGGGGAGACAATGAGCAGTTCTTC. The V and J genes are TRBV6-6 and TRBJ2-1, with 9 bases matching TRBD2. Germline CDR1 reads MNHNY; CDR2 reads SVGAGI (reference sequence). CDR3 length: 15 amino acids. V was clipped by 2 bases and J by 5 bases; unmatched bases: 4.

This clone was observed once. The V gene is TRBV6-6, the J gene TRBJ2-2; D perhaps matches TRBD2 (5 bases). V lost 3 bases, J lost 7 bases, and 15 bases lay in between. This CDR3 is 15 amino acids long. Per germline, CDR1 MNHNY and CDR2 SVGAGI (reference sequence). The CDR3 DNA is TGTGCCAGCAGTTATAGCCGGGAAGGCAACGGGGAGCTGTTTTTT. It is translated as CASSYSREGNGELFF.

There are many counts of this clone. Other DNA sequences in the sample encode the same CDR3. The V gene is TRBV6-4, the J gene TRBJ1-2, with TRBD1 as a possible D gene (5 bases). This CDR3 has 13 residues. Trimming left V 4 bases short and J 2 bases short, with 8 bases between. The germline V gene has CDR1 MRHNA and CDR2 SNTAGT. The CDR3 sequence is CASSVGANYGYTF. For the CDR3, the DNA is TGTGCCAGCAGTGTAGGGGCAAACTATGGCTACACCTTC.

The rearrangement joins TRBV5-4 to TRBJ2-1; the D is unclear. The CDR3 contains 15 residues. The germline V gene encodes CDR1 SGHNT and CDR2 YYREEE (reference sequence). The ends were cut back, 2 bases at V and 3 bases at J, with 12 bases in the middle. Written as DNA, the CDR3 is TGTGCCAGCAGCTTAGGCCAGACCCGCTACAATGAGCAGTTCTTC. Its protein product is CASSLGQTRYNEQFF.

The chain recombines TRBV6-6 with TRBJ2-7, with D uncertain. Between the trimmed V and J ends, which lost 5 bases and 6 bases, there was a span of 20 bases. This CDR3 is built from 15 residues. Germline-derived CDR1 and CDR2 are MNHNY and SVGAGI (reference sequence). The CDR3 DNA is TGTGCCAGCAGTCCCCGAATGGAGCTCAACAGCGAGCAGTACGTC. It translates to CASSPRMELNSEQYV.

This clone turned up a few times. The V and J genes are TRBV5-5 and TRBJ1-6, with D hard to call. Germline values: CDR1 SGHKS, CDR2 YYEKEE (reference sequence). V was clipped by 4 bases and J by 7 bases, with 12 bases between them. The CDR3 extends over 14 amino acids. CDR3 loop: CASSGGLRNSPLHF. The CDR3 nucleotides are TGTGCCAGCAGCGGAGGGCTGAGGAATTCACCCCTCCACTTT.

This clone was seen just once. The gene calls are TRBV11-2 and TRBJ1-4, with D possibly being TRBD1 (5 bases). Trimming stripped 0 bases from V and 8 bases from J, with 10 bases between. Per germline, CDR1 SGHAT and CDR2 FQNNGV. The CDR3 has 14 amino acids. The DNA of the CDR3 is TGTGCCAGCAGCTTAGAAAGGGGAGTCGAAAAACTGTTTTTT. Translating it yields CASSLERGVEKLFF.

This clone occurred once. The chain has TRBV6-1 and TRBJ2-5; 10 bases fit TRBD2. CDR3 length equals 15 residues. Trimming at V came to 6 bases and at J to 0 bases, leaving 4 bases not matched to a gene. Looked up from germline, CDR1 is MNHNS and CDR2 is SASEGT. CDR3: CASRERGGNQETQYF. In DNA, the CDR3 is TGTGCCAGCAGGGAGCGGGGGGGGAACCAAGAGACCCAGTACTTC.

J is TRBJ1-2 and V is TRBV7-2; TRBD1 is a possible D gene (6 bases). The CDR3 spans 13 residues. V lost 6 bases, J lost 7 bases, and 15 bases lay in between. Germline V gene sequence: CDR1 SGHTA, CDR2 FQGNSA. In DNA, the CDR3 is TGTGCCAGCAGGCGAGTACAGGGTGCTGGCTACACCTTC. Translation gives CASRRVQGAGYTF. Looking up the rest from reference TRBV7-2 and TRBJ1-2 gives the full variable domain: GAGVSQSPSNKVTEKGKDVELRCDPISGHTALYWYRQSLGQGLEFLIYFQGNSAPDKSGLPSDRFSAERTGGSVSTLTIQRTQQEDSAVYLCASRRVQGAGYTFGSGTRLTVV.

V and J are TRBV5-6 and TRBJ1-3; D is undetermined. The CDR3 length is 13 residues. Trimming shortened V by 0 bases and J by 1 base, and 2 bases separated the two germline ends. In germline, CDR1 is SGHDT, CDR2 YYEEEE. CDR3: CASSLGSGNTIYF. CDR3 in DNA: TGTGCCAGCAGCTTGGGGTCTGGAAACACCATATATTTT.

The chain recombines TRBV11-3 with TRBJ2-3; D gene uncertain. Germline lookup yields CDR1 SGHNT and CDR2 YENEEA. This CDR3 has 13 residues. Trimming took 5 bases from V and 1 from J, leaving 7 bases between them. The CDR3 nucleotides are TGTGCCAGCAGCCCCCCGGGCACAGATACGCAGTATTTT. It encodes CASSPPGTDTQYF.

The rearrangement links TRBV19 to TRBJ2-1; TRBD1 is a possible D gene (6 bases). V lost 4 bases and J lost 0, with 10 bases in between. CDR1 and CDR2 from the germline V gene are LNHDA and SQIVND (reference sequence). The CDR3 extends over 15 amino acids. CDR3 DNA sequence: TGTGCCAGTAGTAGACAGGTACGCTCCTACAATGAGCAGTTCTTC. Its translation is CASSRQVRSYNEQFF.

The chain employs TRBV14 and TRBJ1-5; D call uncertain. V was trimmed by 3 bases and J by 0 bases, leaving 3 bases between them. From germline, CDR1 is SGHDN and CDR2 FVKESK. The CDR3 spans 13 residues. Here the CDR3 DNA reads TGTGCCAGCAGCCAGGATAGCAATCAGCCCCAGCATTTT. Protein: CASSQDSNQPQHF.

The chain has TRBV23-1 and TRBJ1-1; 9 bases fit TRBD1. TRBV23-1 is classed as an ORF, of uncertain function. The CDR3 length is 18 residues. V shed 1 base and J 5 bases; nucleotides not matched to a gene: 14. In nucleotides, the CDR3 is TGCGCCAGCAGTCAATTCTTAGGGACAGGGAAGGTAGGGACTGAAGCTTTCTTT. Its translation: CASSQFLGTGKVGTEAFF.

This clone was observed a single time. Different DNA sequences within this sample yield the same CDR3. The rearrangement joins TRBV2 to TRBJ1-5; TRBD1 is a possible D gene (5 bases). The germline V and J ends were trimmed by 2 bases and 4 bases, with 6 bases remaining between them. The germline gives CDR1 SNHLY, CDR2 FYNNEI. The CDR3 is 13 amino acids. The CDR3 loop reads CASSEQGNQPQHF. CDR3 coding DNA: TGTGCCAGCAGTGAACAGGGAAATCAGCCCCAGCATTTT. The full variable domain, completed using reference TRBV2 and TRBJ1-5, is EPEVTQTPSHQVTQMGQEVILRCVPISNHLYFYWYRQILGQKVEFLVSFYNNEISEKSEIFDDQFSVERPDGSNFTLKIRSTKLEDSAMYFCASSEQGNQPQHFGDGTRLSIL.